The clone carrying this TCR beta chain was counted between two and nine times. Its antigen is not identified. Time point in this sample: patch test 2, 6 weeks after DPC sensitization. Treatment indicated: therapeutic diphenylcyclopropenone sensitization with weekly scalp DPC. These data originate in a study of human T cells and chemical hapten exposure. Study-wide context: Diphenylcyclopropenone was administered weekly to the scalp of patients throughout the roughly 22-week study.

Study outcomes and limitations: Expanded TCR sets contained significantly more large CDR3 similarity clusters than controls. PT1 expanded TCR numbers tracked positively with patch test score.

The library gave individual cDNA molecules unique molecular identifiers. TCRdb processed the RACE reads anew with MiXCR; each CDR3 protein has one entry. The repertoire includes around 360,000 distinct CDR3 sequences, around 6% of them detected once, and about 5% sits in the top ten. CDR3 length: 14 amino acids. The germline V gene encodes CDR1 SNHLY and CDR2 FYNNEI. The V end lost 7 bases, the J end lost 0 bases, and 12 bases lay between the germline ends. The origin of this receptor is a woman between 18 and 29 years old with alopecia areata. Some clones in this sample may be carry-over from other donors' samples. This chain connects TRBV2 to TRBJ1-1; tentatively, D is TRBD1 (5 bases). The starting material was whole blood, obtained in connection with sensitization to the hapten diphenylcyclopropenone (DPC). The CDR3 bases are TGTGCCAGCATGGTGCAGGGAATGAACACTGAAGCTTTCTTT. Encoded protein: CASMVQGMNTEAFF.